The 31 T cell receptor beta chains presented below share a single source sample, sequenced in a study of cytomegalovirus exposure and HLA in healthy donors. The PCR made use of 60 Vbeta and 13 Jbeta primers. The assay was immunoSEQ multiplex PCR, and TCRdb's table has in-frame clones only and misses some. The data hold about 140,000 clones, with just over 70% observed a single time. Sequencing used PBMCs. These receptors came from a woman aged 25 to 45 in good health and CMV-seronegative.

The rearrangement links TRBV19 to TRBJ2-5; weak D call: TRBD1 (6 bases). The J call may be in error: the DNA end matches TRBJ2-7 better. Germline V gene data show CDR1 as LNHDA and CDR2 as SQIVND (reference sequence). The CDR3 loop spans 13 amino acids. CDR3 DNA: TGTGCCAGTAGTTTGGACAGCACCTACGAGCAGTACTTC. Translating it yields CASSLDSTYEQYF.

In this sample, this clone turned up a few times. The chain employs TRBV5-8 and TRBJ1-3; D might be TRBD1 (6 bases). Trimming pared 2 bases from V and 3 bases from J, leaving 9 bases between. Per the germline V gene, CDR1 is SGHTS and CDR2 is YDEGEE. The CDR3 extends over 14 amino acids. The CDR3, as DNA: TGTGCCAGCAGCTTTCCAGGGGATGGAAACACCATATATTTT. Amino acid sequence: CASSFPGDGNTIYF.

This clone showed up just once. The rearrangement links TRBV30 to TRBJ1-5, with D hard to call. V lost 5 bases and J 8 bases, leaving 16 bases between the germline ends. The CDR3 covers 13 residues. Germline CDR1 is GTSNPN and CDR2 is SVGIG (reference sequence). The CDR3 region is CAWSPGIGEPQHF. The CDR3 DNA follows: TGTGCCTGGTCCCCGGGAATCGGTGAGCCCCAGCATTTT. The full variable domain, its missing parts supplied by reference TRBV30 and TRBJ1-5, is SQTIHQWPATLVQPVGSPLSLECTVEGTSNPNLYWYRQAAGRGLQLLFYSVGIGQISSEVPQNLSASRPQDRQFILSSKKLLLSDSGFYLCAWSPGIGEPQHFGDGTRLSIL.

The CDR3 sequence: CASTAGHNQPQHF. Here the CDR3 DNA reads TGTGCCAGCACGGCAGGGCACAATCAGCCCCAGCATTTT. The genes are TRBV6-1 and TRBJ1-5; D might be TRBD1 (5 bases). Trimming removed 7 bases from V and 3 bases from J, with 10 bases in between. CDR1 and CDR2 from the germline V gene are MNHNS and SASEGT. The CDR3 sequence is 13 residues long.

CDR3 loop: CASRNRGATDTQYF. The CDR3 coding sequence is TGTGCCAGCAGGAACAGGGGTGCCACAGATACGCAGTATTTT. J is TRBJ2-3 and V is TRBV6-6; 7 bases line up with TRBD1. V shed 6 bases, J shed 2 bases, and the junction held 5 bases outside the gene matches. CDR3 length: 14 residues. The V gene's germline CDR1 is MNHNY and CDR2 SVGAGI (reference sequence).

V usage is TRBV6-5 and J usage is TRBJ2-5; 9 nucleotides agree with TRBD1. J gave up 4 bases and V 5 bases, and 8 bases lay outside the gene matches. Per the germline V gene, CDR1 is MNHEY and CDR2 is SVGAGI. The CDR3 totals 15 residues. CDR3: CASSPWTGEGETQYF. The DNA for the CDR3 is TGTGCCAGCAGTCCTTGGACAGGGGAAGGAGAGACCCAGTACTTC.

The J gene is TRBJ1-4, the V gene TRBV7-3; 7 bases line up with TRBD1. J was trimmed by 3 bases and V by 0 bases; bases with no gene match: 1. The CDR3 totals 15 residues. The V gene's germline CDR1 is SGHTA and CDR2 FQGTGA. CDR3 loop: CASSLTGQPNEKLFF. The CDR3, as DNA: TGTGCCAGCAGCTTAACGGGACAGCCTAATGAAAAACTGTTTTTT.

V is TRBV14 and J is TRBJ2-3; D remains ambiguous. Per the germline V gene, CDR1 is SGHDN and CDR2 is FVKESK. The CDR3 totals 15 residues. V shed 1 base and J shed 2 bases, with 10 bases lying between them. CDR3: CASSQVGRYTDTQYF. CDR3 DNA: TGTGCCAGCAGCCAAGTTGGCAGATACACAGATACGCAGTATTTT.

This chain joins TRBV28 and TRBJ2-7; TRBD1 matches at 7 bases. V was clipped by 8 bases and J by 2 bases; unmatched bases: 6. The CDR3 sequence is 13 residues long. The germline V gene encodes CDR1 MDHEN and CDR2 SYDVKM. The CDR3 bases are TGTGCCAGCGGCAGGGGGTCCGCCTACGAGCAGTACTTC. This gives the protein CASGRGSAYEQYF.

This sequence joins TRBV4-2 and TRBJ2-3, with 7 bases identical to TRBD2. V trimming: 0 bases; J trimming: 6 bases; junction bases outside the gene matches: 9. The CDR3 length is 16 residues. Germline values: CDR1 LGHNA, CDR2 YNFKEQ. CDR3 coding DNA: TGTGCCAGCAGCCAAGATCTCCGCGGGGGTAAGGATACGCAGTATTTT. Translated: CASSQDLRGGKDTQYF.

The chain employs TRBV6-1 and TRBJ2-5, with 9 bases aligning to TRBD2. This CDR3 comprises 15 residues. Per germline, CDR1 MNHNS and CDR2 SASEGT. Trimming at V came to 7 bases and at J to 0 bases, leaving 6 bases not matched to a gene. The CDR3 DNA sequence: TGTGCCAGCATACTTAGCGGGGGTAACCAAGAGACCCAGTACTTC. It codes for CASILSGGNQETQYF.

The gene calls are TRBV6-1 and TRBJ2-5; D is possibly TRBD1 (6 bases). V dropped 10 bases and J dropped 1 base, with 13 bases sitting between them. The length of the CDR3 is 13 residues. Germline V gene data show CDR1 as MNHNS and CDR2 as SASEGT. The CDR3 loop is CATSTGPQETQYF. Written as DNA, the CDR3 is TGTGCCACCAGCACAGGGCCCCAAGAGACCCAGTACTTC.

This chain uses TRBV18 with TRBJ2-1; TRBD2 matches 14 bases. Germline V CDR1 and CDR2: KGHSH, LQKENI. V gave up 0 bases and J gave up 7 bases; unmatched junction bases: 2. There are 16 residues in the CDR3. The CDR3 sequence is CASSPPGLAGENEQFF. Here the CDR3 DNA reads TGTGCCAGCTCACCACCGGGACTAGCGGGAGAAAATGAGCAGTTCTTC.

The V gene is TRBV6-4, the J gene TRBJ2-3; TRBD1 agrees at 9 bases. V was clipped by 2 bases and J by 1 base; unmatched bases: 16. Germline V gene lookup returns CDR1 MRHNA and CDR2 SNTAGT. The CDR3 consists of 20 residues. The CDR3, as DNA: TGTGCCAGCAGTGACGGTCCAATCAACAGGGGGCGGTGGGGCACAGATACGCAGTATTTT. Translating gives CASSDGPINRGRWGTDTQYF.

This clone was observed a handful of times. The chain carries TRBV18 and TRBJ1-2; possibly TRBD1 for D (5 bases). The CDR3 has 13 residues. The V and J ends lost 2 bases and 3 bases respectively, with 7 bases between them. Germline V gives CDR1 KGHSH, CDR2 LQKENI. CDR3 sequence reads: CASSPDRYYGYTF. CDR3 nucleotides: TGTGCCAGCTCACCAGACAGATACTATGGCTACACCTTC.

The chain has TRBV18 and TRBJ2-1, with 8 bases lining up with TRBD2. Germline assignment: CDR1 KGHSH and CDR2 LQKENI. V lost 1 base to trimming and J lost 2 bases; unmatched junction nucleotides: 1. The CDR3 consists of 15 residues. The CDR3 DNA is TGTGCCAGCTCACCACTAGCGGGAACCTACAATGAGCAGTTCTTC. Translation gives CASSPLAGTYNEQFF.

This clone was seen more than once but under ten times. The chain has TRBV4-1 and TRBJ2-2, with D unresolved. Per germline, CDR1 MGHRA and CDR2 YSYEKL. With 0 bases removed from V and 5 bases from J, the gap between germline ends came to 16 bases. CDR3 size: 17 residues. For the CDR3, the DNA is TGCGCCAGCAGCCAAGATCACCCCCCCGCGAGGACCGGGGAGCTGTTTTTT. Translation: CASSQDHPPARTGELFF.

V is TRBV5-1 and J is TRBJ1-6, with D possibly being TRBD1 (5 bases). The germline gives CDR1 SGHRS, CDR2 YFSETQ. This CDR3 spans 13 amino acids. Trimming took 2 bases from V and 10 from J, leaving 10 bases between them. CDR3 residues: CASSFQGSSPLHF. CDR3 nucleotide sequence: TGCGCCAGCAGCTTCCAGGGTAGCTCACCCCTCCACTTT.

This clone is a singleton in its sample. This chain links TRBV19 with TRBJ1-6; D ambiguous. The CDR3 length is 13 residues. The V gene's germline CDR1 is LNHDA and CDR2 SQIVND (reference sequence). The V end lost 8 bases, the J end lost 6 bases, and 11 bases lay between the germline ends. The CDR3 sequence is CASADYLNSPLHF. The CDR3 DNA is TGTGCCAGTGCGGACTACCTTAATTCACCCCTCCACTTT.

This rearrangement joins TRBV27 to TRBJ2-2; D remains unclear. V gave up 7 bases and J gave up 4 bases, with 10 bases separating them. CDR3 length equals 13 residues. The germline V gene encodes CDR1 MNHEY and CDR2 SMNVEV (reference sequence). For the CDR3, the DNA is TGTGCCAGCACCCATGCAGGCACCGGGGAGCTGTTTTTT. This encodes CASTHAGTGELFF.

V gene TRBV6-6 combines with J gene TRBJ2-7, with a possible D match to TRBD2 (7 bases). This CDR3 has 15 amino acids. CDR1 is MNHNY, CDR2 SVGAGI, per germline (reference sequence). V was cut by 7 bases and J by 4 bases, with 20 bases left in between. CDR3 protein: CASTSQGRGIYEQYF. CDR3 sequence (DNA): TGTGCCAGCACTTCCCAGGGGAGGGGGATATACGAGCAGTACTTC.

This sequence joins TRBV5-6 and TRBJ1-1, with TRBD1 as a possible D gene (6 bases). This CDR3 has 19 residues. The germline gives CDR1 SGHDT, CDR2 YYEEEE. The V end was cut by 4 bases, the J end by 0 bases, with 25 bases between. This chain's CDR3 is CASSPPPGQEVGVNTEAFF. The CDR3 nucleotides read TGTGCCAGCAGCCCACCCCCGGGACAAGAGGTTGGGGTGAACACTGAAGCTTTCTTT. Full variable domain (outside the CDR3, taken from reference TRBV5-6 and TRBJ1-1): DAGVTQSPTHLIKTRGQQVTLRCSPKSGHDTVSWYQQALGQGPQFIFQYYEEEERQRGNFPDRFSGHQFPNYSSELNVNALLLGDSALYLCASSPPPGQEVGVNTEAFFGQGTRLTVV.

The chain couples TRBV4-1 to TRBJ1-1, with D maybe TRBD1 (5 bases). Germline CDR1 is MGHRA and CDR2 is YSYEKL. The CDR3 runs to 13 residues. Trimming removed 1 base at V and 5 bases at J, with 8 bases between. CDR3 sequence reads: CASSQGGVTEAFF. CDR3 bases: TGCGCCAGCAGCCAAGGGGGGGTAACTGAAGCTTTCTTT.

In its sample, this clone was seen a few times. The sample holds other DNA sequences that translate to the same CDR3. This rearrangement joins TRBV20-1 to TRBJ1-2; D is unresolved. Trimming stripped 5 bases from V and 7 bases from J, with 5 bases between. Germline assignment: CDR1 DFQATT and CDR2 SNEGSKA (reference sequence). CDR3 size: 9 residues. The CDR3 region is CSAPGGYTF. CDR3 nucleotides: TGCAGTGCTCCAGGTGGCTACACCTTC.

The chain combines TRBV28 with TRBJ1-5; D gene unclear. V lost 10 bases and J 7 bases, leaving 14 bases between the germline ends. This CDR3 has 12 amino acids. Germline CDR1 and CDR2: MDHEN and SYDVKM. The DNA of the CDR3 is TGTGCCACCTCATTAGCGGAACAGCCCCAGCATTTT. Its protein is CATSLAEQPQHF.

V and J are TRBV9 and TRBJ1-3; 7 bases fit TRBD1. CDR1 and CDR2 (germline): SGDLS, YYNGEE. The CDR3 length is 14 residues. J lost 8 bases, V lost 2 bases, and 7 bases had no gene match. The CDR3 loop is CASSVQDRDHTIYF. The CDR3 bases are TGTGCCAGCAGCGTCCAAGACAGGGACCACACCATATATTTT.

This clone showed up just a few times. The rearrangement links TRBV15 to TRBJ1-1; TRBD1 matches at 9 bases. Per germline, CDR1 LNHNV and CDR2 YYDKDF (reference sequence). Trimming cost V 8 bases and J 9 bases; bases outside gene matches: 10. CDR3 length: 13 amino acids. In DNA form, the CDR3 reads TGTGCCACCTGTGTAGACAGGGGGGGACAAGCTTTCTTT. Its translation is CATCVDRGGQAFF.

A single count supports this clone. This chain connects TRBV28 to TRBJ2-7; a possible D gene is TRBD1 (6 bases). The germline V gene has CDR1 MDHEN and CDR2 SYDVKM. CDR3 size: 13 residues. The V end lost 5 bases, the J end lost 5 bases, and 13 bases lay between the germline ends. The CDR3 loop reads CASSKSGVHEQYF. DNA for the CDR3: TGTGCCAGCAGTAAATCAGGGGTGCACGAGCAGTACTTC. The entire variable domain, with the rest obtained from reference TRBV28 and TRBJ2-7, is as follows: DVKVTQSSRYLVKRTGEKVFLECVQDMDHENMFWYRQDPGLGLRLIYFSYDVKMKEKGDIPEGYSVSREKKERFSLILESASTNQTSMYLCASSKSGVHEQYFGPGTRLTVT.

J is TRBJ2-1 and V is TRBV18, with 9 bases that match TRBD1. After removal of 3 bases from V and 4 bases from J, the junction contained 10 bases not matched to a gene. This CDR3 comprises 17 residues. The germline gives CDR1 KGHSH, CDR2 LQKENI. Written as DNA, the CDR3 is TGTGCCAGCTCACCTCGCACGGGACAGGGAGGGTACAATGAGCAGTTCTTC. Protein: CASSPRTGQGGYNEQFF.

This chain connects TRBV9 to TRBJ2-3, with 7 bases aligning to TRBD1. The CDR3 is 18 amino acids. V shed 0 bases and J 0 bases; nucleotides not matched to a gene: 10. The germline V gene has CDR1 SGDLS and CDR2 YYNGEE. CDR3 protein: CASSVGVQGRPSTDTQYF. CDR3 coding DNA: TGTGCCAGCAGCGTAGGCGTACAGGGGCGCCCTAGCACAGATACGCAGTATTTT.

This rearrangement joins TRBV10-1 to TRBJ2-1; 7 nucleotides agree with TRBD2. CDR3 size: 14 residues. Germline lookup yields CDR1 WNHNN and CDR2 SYGVQD (reference sequence). V was clipped by 5 bases and J by 1 base; unmatched bases: 2. The CDR3 reads CASSNSGSYNEQFF. The CDR3 DNA follows: TGCGCCAGCAGTAATAGCGGGTCCTACAATGAGCAGTTCTTC.